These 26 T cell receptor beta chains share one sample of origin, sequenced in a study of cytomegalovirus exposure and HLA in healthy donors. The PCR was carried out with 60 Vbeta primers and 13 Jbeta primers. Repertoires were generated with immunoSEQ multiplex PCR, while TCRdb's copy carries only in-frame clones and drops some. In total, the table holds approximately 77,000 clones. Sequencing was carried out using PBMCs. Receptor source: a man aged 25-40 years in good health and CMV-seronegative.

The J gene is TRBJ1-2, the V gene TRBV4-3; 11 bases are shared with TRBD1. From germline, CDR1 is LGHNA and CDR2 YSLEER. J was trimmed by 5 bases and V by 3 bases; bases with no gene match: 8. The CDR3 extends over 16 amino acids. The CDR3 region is CASSQIPGQGGYGYTF. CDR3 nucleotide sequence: TGCGCCAGCAGCCAGATCCCGGGACAGGGGGGTTATGGCTACACCTTC.

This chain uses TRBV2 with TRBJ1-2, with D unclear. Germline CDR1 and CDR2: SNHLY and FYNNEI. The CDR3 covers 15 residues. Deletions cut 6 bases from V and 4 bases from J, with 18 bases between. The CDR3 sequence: CASSPHWEVGYGYTF. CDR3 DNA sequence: TGTGCCAGCAGCCCTCACTGGGAGGTCGGCTATGGCTACACCTTC. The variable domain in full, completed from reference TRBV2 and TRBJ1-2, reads EPEVTQTPSHQVTQMGQEVILRCVPISNHLYFYWYRQILGQKVEFLVSFYNNEISEKSEIFDDQFSVERPDGSNFTLKIRSTKLEDSAMYFCASSPHWEVGYGYTFGSGTRLTVV.

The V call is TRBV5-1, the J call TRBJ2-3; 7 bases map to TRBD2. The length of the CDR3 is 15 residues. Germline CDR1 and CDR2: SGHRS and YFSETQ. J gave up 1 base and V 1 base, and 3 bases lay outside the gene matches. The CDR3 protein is CASSLRLAGTDTQYF. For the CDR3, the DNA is TGCGCCAGCAGCTTGCGTCTAGCGGGCACAGATACGCAGTATTTT.

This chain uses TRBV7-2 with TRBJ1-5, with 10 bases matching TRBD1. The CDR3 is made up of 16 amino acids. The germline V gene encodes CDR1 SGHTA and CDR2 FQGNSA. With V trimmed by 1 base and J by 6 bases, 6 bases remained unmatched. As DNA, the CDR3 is TGTGCCAGCAGCTTAGTGGCCCGGGACAGGGGTCAGCCCCAGCATTTT. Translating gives CASSLVARDRGQPQHF.

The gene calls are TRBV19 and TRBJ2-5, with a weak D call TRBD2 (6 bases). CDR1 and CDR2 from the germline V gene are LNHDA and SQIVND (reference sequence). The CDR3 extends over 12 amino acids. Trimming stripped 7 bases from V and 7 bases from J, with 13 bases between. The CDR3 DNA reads TGTGCCAGTACGGGACGGAGGGGGACCCAGTACTTC. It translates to CASTGRRGTQYF.

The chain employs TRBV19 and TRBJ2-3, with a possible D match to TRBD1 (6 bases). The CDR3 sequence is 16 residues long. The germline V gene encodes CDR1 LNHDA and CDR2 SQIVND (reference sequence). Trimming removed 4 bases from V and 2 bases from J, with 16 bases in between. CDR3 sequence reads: CASSRGRGPTTDTQYF. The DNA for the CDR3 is TGTGCCAGTAGTAGGGGCAGGGGCCCAACCACAGATACGCAGTATTTT.

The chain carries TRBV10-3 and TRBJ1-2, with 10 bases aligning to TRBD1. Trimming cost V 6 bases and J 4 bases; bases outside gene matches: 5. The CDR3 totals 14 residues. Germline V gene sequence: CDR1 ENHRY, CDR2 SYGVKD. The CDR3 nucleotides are TGTGCCATCAGCGCGACAGGGGGCTTCTATGGCTACACCTTC. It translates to CAISATGGFYGYTF.

CDR3 in amino acids: CASSPPGSGGEQYF. Here the CDR3 DNA reads TGTGCCAGCAGCCCCCCTGGATCGGGGGGGGAGCAGTACTTC. The rearrangement uses TRBV14 and TRBJ2-7; 8 nucleotides match TRBD2. The CDR3 is 14 residues long. After removal of 4 bases from V and 7 bases from J, the junction contained 9 bases not matched to a gene. Germline V lookup: CDR1 SGHDN, CDR2 FVKESK.

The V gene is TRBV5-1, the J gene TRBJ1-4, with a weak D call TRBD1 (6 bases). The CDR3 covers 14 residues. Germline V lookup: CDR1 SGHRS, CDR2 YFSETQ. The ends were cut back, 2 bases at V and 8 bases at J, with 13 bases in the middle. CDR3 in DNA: TGCGCCAGCAGCTTTACAGGGCCCGGGGAAAAACTGTTTTTT. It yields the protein CASSFTGPGEKLFF.

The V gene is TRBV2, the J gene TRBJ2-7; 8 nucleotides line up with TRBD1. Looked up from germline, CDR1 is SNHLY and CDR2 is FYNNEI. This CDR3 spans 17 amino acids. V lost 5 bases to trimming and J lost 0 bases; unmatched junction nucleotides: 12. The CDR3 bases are TGTGCCAGCAGTCAACAGGGGGGCAAGCGCAGCTCCTACGAGCAGTACTTC. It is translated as CASSQQGGKRSSYEQYF.

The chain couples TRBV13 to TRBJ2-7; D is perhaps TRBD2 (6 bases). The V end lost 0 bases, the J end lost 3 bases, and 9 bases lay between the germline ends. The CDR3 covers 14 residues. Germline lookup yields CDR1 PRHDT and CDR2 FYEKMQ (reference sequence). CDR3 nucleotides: TGTGCCAGCAGCTTAGGCCCGGGAGACTACGAGCAGTACTTC. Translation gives CASSLGPGDYEQYF.

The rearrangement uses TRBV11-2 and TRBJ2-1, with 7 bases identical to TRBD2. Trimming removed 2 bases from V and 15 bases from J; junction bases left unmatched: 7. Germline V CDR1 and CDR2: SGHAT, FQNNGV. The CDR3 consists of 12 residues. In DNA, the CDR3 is TGTGCCAGCAGCTTACAGGGAACTAGCGCGTTCTTC. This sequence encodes CASSLQGTSAFF.

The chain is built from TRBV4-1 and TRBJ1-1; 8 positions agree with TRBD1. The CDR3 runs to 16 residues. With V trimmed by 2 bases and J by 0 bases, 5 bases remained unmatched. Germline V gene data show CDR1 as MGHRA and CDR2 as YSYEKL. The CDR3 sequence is CASSQRQGTLNTEAFF. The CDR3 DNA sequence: TGCGCCAGCAGCCAACGACAGGGGACCCTGAACACTGAAGCTTTCTTT.

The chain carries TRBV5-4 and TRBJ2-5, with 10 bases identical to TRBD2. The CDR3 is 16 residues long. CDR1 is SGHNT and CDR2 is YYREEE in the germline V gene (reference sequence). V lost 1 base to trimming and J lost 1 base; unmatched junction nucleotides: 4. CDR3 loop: CASSLSLAGAQETQYF. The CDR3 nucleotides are TGTGCCAGCAGCTTGTCCCTAGCGGGGGCCCAAGAGACCCAGTACTTC.

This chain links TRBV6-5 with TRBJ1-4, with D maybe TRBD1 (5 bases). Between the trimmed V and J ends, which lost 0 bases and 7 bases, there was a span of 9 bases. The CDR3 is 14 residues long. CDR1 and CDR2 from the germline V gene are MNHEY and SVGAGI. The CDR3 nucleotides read TGTGCCAGCAGTTACTCGCGGGGGAGTGAAAAACTGTTTTTT. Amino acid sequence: CASSYSRGSEKLFF.

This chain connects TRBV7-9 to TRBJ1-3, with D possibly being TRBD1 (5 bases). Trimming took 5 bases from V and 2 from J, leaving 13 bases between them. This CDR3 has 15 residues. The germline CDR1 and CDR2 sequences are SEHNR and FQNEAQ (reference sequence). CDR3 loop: CASSARKGAGNTIYF. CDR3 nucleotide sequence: TGTGCCAGCAGCGCCCGTAAAGGGGCTGGAAACACCATATATTTT.

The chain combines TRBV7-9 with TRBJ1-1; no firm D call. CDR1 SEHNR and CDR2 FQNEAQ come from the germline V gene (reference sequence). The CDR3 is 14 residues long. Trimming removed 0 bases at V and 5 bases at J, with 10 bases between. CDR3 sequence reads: CASSLARAGTEAFF. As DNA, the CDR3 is TGTGCCAGCAGCTTAGCCCGGGCGGGAACTGAAGCTTTCTTT.

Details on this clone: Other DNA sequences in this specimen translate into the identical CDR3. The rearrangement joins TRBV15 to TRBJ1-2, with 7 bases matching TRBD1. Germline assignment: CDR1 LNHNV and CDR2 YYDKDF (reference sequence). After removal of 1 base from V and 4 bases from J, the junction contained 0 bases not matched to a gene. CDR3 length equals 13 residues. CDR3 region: CATSRGTGYGYTF. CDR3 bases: TGTGCCACCAGCAGAGGGACAGGCTATGGCTACACCTTC.

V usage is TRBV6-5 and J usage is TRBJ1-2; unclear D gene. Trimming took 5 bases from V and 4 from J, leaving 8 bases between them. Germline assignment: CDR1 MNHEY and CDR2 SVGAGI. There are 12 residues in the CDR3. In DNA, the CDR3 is TGTGCCAGCAGTCCCCGGGGCTATGGCTACACCTTC. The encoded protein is CASSPRGYGYTF.

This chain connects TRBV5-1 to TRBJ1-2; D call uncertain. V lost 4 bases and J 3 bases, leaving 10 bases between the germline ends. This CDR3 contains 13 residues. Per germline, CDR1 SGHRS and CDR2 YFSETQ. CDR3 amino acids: CASSPLGHYGYTF. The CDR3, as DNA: TGCGCCAGCAGCCCGCTGGGCCACTATGGCTACACCTTC.

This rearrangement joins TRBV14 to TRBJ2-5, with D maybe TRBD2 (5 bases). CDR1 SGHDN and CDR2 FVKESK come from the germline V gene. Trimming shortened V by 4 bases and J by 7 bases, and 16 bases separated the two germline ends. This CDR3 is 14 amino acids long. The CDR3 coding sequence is TGTGCCAGCAGCCCAGGAGGTCCAGGACGGACCCAGTACTTC. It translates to CASSPGGPGRTQYF.

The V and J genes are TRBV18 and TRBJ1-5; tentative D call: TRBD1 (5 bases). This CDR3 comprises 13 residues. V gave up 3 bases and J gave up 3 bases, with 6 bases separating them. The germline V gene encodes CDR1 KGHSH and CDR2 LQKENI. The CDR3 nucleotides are TGTGCCAGCTCACCGGACAACAATCAGCCCCAGCATTTT. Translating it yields CASSPDNNQPQHF.

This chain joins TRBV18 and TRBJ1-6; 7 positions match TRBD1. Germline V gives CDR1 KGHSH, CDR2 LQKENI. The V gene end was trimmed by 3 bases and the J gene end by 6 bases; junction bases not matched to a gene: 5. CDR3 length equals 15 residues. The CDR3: CASSPDRRSNSPLHF. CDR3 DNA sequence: TGTGCCAGCTCACCGGACAGGAGGTCTAATTCACCCCTCCACTTT. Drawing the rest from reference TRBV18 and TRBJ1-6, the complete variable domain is NAGVMQNPRHLVRRRGQEARLRCSPMKGHSHVYWYRQLPEEGLKFMVYLQKENIIDESGMPKERFSAEFPKEGPSILRIQQVVRGDSAAYFCASSPDRRSNSPLHFGNGTRLTVT.

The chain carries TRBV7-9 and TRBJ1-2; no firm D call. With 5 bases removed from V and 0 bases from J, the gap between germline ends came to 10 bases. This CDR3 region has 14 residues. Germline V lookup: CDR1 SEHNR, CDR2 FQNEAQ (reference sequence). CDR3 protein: CASSRFPANYGYTF. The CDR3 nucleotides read TGTGCCAGCAGCCGCTTCCCAGCTAACTATGGCTACACCTTC.

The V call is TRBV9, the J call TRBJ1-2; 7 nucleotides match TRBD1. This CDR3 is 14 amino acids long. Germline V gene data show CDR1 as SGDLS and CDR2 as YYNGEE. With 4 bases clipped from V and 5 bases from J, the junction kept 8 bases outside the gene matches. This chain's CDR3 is CASSLQGGDYGYTF. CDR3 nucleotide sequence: TGTGCCAGCAGCCTCCAGGGGGGCGATTATGGCTACACCTTC.

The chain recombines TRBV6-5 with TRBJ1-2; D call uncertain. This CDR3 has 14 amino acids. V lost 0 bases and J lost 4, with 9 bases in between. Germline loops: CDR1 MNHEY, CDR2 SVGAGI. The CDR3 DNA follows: TGTGCCAGCAGTTACTCGAGTCAGGCCTATGGCTACACCTTC. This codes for CASSYSSQAYGYTF.